A selection of T cell receptor beta chains follows, all from one sample in a study of blood T cell repertoires in COVID-19. Libraries were prepared by immunoSEQ multiplex PCR; TCRdb keeps only in-frame clonotypes and omits some of them. Among under 40,000 clones listed, about 94% were seen once. The sample taken for sequencing was peripheral blood. The origin of the receptors is a human donor with active COVID-19. The donor label of this sample is uncertain. CDR3s include the opening cysteine and the closing phenylalanine or tryptophan. D genes are given only for firm matches. Clone size is stated in some rows and not others, as once, few, many or a class when expanded.

J,size,V,D,CDR3,DNA
TRBJ1-6,.,TRBV7-8,TRBD1,CASGRDSNSPLHF,TGTGCCAGCGGCCGGGACAGTAATTCACCCCTCCACTTT
TRBJ2-7,.,TRBV5-1,.,CASSLRETTLGEQYF,TGCGCCAGCAGCTTGCGGGAAACCACTTTAGGGGAGCAGTACTTC
TRBJ1-1,once,TRBV4-1,.,CASSNRESTEAFF,TGCGCCAGCAGTAACAGGGAGTCGACTGAAGCTTTCTTT
TRBJ2-2,.,TRBV5-1,TRBD2,CASSRSGRDTGELFF,TGCGCCAGCAGCCGGAGCGGGAGGGACACCGGGGAGCTGTTTTTT
TRBJ1-6,few,TRBV6-6,.,CASSYRGQNNSPLHF,TGTGCCAGCAGTTACAGGGGACAAAATAATTCACCCCTCCACTTT
TRBJ1-1,.,TRBV5-1,TRBD1,CASSLWTGPTMNTEAFF,TGCGCCAGCAGCCTATGGACAGGGCCGACCATGAACACTGAAGCTTTCTTT
TRBJ1-2,.,TRBV5-1,.,CASSLGRGEDGYTF,TGCGCCAGCAGTTTGGGAAGGGGCGAAGATGGCTACACCTTC
TRBJ1-5,.,TRBV6-4,TRBD1,CATRRDSLVGPQHF,TGTGCCACCCGTAGGGACAGCCTGGTGGGGCCCCAGCATTTT
TRBJ2-7,.,TRBV27,TRBD1,CASGRTGTYEQYF,TGTGCCAGCGGAAGGACAGGGACCTACGAGCAGTACTTC
TRBJ2-7,.,TRBV3-1/TRBV3-2,.,CASSQSSSETRSYEQYF,TGTGCCAGCAGCCAATCTTCTAGCGAAACCCGTAGCTACGAGCAGTACTTC
TRBJ2-1,.,TRBV11-2,.,CASSPSGGSSYNEQFF,TGTGCCAGCAGCCCAAGCGGAGGAAGCTCCTACAATGAGCAGTTCTTC